This record covers a single TCR beta chain. V gave up 2 bases and J gave up 0 bases, with 5 bases separating them. CDR3 length equals 14 residues. Germline V CDR1 and CDR2: LNHNV, YYDKDF (reference sequence). The data stem from a study of blood T cell repertoires in COVID-19. On the study more broadly: Acute and convalescent COVID-19 specimens originated in the United States, Italy and Spain.

As processed by the authors: Estimation of nucleated cell counts relied on the amplification of reference gene primers. Sequencing used immunoSEQ multiplex PCR; TCRdb keeps in-frame clones, though not all of them. V and J calls and clone size follow that table, whereas D and trimming were derived from the DNA. In the table there are approximately 65,000 clones, roughly 80% of which are singletons. This receptor was identified in a man aged 60 to 69 with acute or convalescent COVID-19. The chain employs TRBV15 and TRBJ2-1; D unclear. The sample taken for sequencing was peripheral blood. The CDR3 reads CATSRLVSYNEQFF. The CDR3 DNA follows: TGTGCCACCAGCAGACTAGTCTCCTACAATGAGCAGTTCTTC.